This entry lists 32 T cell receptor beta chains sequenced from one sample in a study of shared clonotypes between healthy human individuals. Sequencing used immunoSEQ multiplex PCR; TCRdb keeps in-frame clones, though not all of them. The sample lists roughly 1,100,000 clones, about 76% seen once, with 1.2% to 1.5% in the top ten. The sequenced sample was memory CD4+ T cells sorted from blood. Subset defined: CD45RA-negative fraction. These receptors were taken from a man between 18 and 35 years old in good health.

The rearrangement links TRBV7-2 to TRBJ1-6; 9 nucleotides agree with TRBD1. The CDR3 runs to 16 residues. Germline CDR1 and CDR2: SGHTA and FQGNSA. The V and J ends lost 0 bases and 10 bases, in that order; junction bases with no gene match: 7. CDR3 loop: CASSLAWGTGRSPLHF. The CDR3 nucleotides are TGTGCCAGCAGCTTAGCATGGGGGACAGGGAGGTCACCCCTCCACTTT. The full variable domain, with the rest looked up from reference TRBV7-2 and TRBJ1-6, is GAGVSQSPSNKVTEKGKDVELRCDPISGHTALYWYRQSLGQGLEFLIYFQGNSAPDKSGLPSDRFSAERTGGSVSTLTIQRTQQEDSAVYLCASSLAWGTGRSPLHFGNGTRLTVT.

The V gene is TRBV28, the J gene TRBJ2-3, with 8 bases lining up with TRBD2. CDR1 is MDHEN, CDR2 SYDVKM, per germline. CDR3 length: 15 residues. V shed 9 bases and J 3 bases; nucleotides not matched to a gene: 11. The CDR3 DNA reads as TGTGCCAGTCGCCCCGGGGGGGCAGGGACAGATACGCAGTATTTT. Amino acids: CASRPGGAGTDTQYF.

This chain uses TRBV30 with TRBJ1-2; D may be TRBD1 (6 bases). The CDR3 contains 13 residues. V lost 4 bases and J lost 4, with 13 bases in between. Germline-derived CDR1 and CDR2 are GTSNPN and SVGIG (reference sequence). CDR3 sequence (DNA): TGTGCCTGGAATATAGGACAGCTCTATGGCTACACCTTC. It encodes CAWNIGQLYGYTF.

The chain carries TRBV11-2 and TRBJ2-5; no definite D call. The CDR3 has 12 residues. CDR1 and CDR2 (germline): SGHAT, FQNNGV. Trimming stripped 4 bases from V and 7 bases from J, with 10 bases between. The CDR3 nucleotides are TGTGCCAGCAGCTCAGGCCCGGGGACCCAGTACTTC. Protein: CASSSGPGTQYF.

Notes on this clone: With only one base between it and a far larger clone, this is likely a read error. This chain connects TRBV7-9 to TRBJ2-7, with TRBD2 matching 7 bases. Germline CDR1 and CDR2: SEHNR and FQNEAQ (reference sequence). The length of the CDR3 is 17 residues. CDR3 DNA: TGTGCCAGCAGCGGATCGACAACTAGCGATAGCTCCTACAAGCAGTACTTC. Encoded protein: CASSGSTTSDSSYKQYF.

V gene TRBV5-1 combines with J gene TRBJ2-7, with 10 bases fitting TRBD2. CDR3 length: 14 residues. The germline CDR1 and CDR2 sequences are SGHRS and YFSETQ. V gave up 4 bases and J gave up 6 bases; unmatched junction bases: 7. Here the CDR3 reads CASSTASGSSEQYF. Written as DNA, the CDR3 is TGCGCCAGCAGCACCGCTAGCGGGAGCAGCGAGCAGTACTTC.

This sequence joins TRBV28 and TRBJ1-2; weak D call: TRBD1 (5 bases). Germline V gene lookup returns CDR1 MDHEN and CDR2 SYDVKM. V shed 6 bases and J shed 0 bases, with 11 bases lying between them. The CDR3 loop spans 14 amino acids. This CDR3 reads CASSLGPSNYGYTF. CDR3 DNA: TGTGCCAGCAGCTTGGGACCGTCTAACTATGGCTACACCTTC.

CDR3 sequence: CASSQQALGIYGYTF. Written as DNA, the CDR3 is TGTGCCAGCAGTCAGCAGGCCCTGGGGATCTATGGCTACACCTTC. The rearrangement uses TRBV9 and TRBJ1-2; D is uncertain. The V end lost 5 bases, the J end lost 4 bases, and 18 bases lay between the germline ends. From germline, CDR1 is SGDLS and CDR2 YYNGEE. The CDR3 extends over 15 amino acids.

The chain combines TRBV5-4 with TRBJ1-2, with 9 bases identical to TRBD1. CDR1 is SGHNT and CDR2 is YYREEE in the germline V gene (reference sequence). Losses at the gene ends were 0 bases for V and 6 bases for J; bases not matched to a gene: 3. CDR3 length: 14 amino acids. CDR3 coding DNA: TGTGCCAGCAGCTTGGCCGGGACAGGGAATGGCTACACCTTC. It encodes CASSLAGTGNGYTF.

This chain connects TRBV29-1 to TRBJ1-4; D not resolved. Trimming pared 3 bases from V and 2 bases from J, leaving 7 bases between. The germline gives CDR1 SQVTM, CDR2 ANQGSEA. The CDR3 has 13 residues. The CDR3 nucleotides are TGCAGCGTTGAGGAGAGGACTAATGAAAAACTGTTTTTT. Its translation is CSVEERTNEKLFF.

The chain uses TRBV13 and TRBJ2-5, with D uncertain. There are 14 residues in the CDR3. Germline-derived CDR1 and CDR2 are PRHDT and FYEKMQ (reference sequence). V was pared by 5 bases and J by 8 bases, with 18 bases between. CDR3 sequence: CASSARTAGNTQYF. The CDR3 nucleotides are TGTGCCAGCAGCGCGAGGACGGCAGGAAATACCCAGTACTTC.

The CDR3 region has the DNA TGCGCCAGCAGCCCCAGGGAACGTCCGGTGAGCACTGAAGCTTTCTTT. It yields the protein CASSPRERPVSTEAFF. The J gene is TRBJ1-1, the V gene TRBV5-1; D is possibly TRBD1 (5 bases). The CDR3 is 16 residues long. Germline V lookup: CDR1 SGHRS, CDR2 YFSETQ. Trimming cost V 4 bases and J 4 bases, with 20 bases left between them.

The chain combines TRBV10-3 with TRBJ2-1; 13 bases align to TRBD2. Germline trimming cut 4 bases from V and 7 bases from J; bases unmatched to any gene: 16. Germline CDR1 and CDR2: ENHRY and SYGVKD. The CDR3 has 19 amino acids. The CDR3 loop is CAISGSRTGTSGNANEQFF. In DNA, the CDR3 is TGTGCCATCAGTGGATCCAGAACCGGGACTAGCGGGAATGCAAATGAGCAGTTCTTC.

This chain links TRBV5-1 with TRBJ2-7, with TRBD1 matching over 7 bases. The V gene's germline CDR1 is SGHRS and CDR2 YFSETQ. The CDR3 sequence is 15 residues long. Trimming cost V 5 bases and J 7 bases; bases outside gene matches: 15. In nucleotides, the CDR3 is TGCGCCAGCAGTTATGAGGGGACAGAGTACGGGGAGCAGTACTTC. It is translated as CASSYEGTEYGEQYF.

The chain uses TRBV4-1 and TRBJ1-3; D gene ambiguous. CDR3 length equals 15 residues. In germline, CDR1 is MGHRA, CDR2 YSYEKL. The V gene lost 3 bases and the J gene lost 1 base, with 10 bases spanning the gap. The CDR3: CASSQREASGNTIYF. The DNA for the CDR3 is TGCGCCAGCAGCCAGAGAGAAGCATCTGGAAACACCATATATTTT.

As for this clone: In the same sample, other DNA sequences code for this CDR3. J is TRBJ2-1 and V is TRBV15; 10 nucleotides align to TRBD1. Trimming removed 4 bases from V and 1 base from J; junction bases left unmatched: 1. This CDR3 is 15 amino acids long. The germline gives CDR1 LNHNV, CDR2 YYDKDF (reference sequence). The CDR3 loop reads CATSKDRGSYNEQFF. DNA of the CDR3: TGTGCCACCAGCAAGGACAGGGGGTCCTACAATGAGCAGTTCTTC.

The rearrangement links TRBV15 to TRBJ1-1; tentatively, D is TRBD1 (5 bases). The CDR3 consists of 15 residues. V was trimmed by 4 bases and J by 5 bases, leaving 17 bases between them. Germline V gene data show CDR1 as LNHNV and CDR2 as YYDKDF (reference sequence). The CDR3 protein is CATSKRMQGWTEAFF. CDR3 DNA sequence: TGTGCCACCAGCAAACGAATGCAGGGTTGGACTGAAGCTTTCTTT. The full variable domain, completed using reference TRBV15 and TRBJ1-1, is DAMVIQNPRYQVTQFGKPVTLSCSQTLNHNVMYWYQQKSSQAPKLLFHYYDKDFNNEADTPDNFQSRRPNTSFCFLDIRSPGLGDTAMYLCATSKRMQGWTEAFFGQGTRLTVV.

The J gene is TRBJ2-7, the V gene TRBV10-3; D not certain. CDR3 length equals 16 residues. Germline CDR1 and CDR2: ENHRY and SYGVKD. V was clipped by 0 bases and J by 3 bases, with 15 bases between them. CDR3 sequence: CAISESLSLLNYEQYF. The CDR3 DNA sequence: TGTGCCATCAGTGAGTCCCTGAGCCTCCTTAACTACGAGCAGTACTTC.

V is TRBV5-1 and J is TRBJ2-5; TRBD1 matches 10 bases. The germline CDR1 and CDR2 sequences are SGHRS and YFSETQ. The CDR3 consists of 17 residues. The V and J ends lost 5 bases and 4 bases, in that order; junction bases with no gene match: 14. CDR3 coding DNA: TGCGCCAGCAGAGTGGGACAGGGGACAAGTAAGGGAGAGACCCAGTACTTC. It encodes CASRVGQGTSKGETQYF.

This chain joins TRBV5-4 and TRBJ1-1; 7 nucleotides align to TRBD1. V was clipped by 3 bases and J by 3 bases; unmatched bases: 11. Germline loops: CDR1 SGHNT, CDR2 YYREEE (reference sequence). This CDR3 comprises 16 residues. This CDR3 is CASSSPRQGRDTEAFF. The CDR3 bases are TGTGCCAGCAGCTCCCCGCGACAGGGTAGGGACACTGAAGCTTTCTTT.

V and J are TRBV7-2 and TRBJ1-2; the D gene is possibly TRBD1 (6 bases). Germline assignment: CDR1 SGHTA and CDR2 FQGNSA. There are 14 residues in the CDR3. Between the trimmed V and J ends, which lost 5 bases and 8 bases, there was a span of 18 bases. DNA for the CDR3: TGTGCCAGCAGCGGCGGAACAGGGCTAGGCGGCTACACCTTC. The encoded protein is CASSGGTGLGGYTF.

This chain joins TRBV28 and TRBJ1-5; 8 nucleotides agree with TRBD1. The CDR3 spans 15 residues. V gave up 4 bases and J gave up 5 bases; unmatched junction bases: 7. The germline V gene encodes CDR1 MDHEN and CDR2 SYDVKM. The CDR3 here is CASSSPTQGDQPQHF. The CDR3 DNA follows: TGTGCCAGCAGTTCACCCACACAGGGGGATCAGCCCCAGCATTTT.

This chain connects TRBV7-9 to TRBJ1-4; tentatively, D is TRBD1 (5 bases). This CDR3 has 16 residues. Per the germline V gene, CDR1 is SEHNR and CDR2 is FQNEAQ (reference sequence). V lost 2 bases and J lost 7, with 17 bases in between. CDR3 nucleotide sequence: TGTGCCAGCAGCTTATCAGGGACCGGGGGGACTGAAAAACTGTTTTTT. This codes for CASSLSGTGGTEKLFF.

CDR3 nucleotide sequence: TGTGCCAGCAGCCTGGGGACTAGCGGATACAATGAGCAGTTCTTC. It specifies CASSLGTSGYNEQFF. This chain connects TRBV7-8 to TRBJ2-1; 11 nucleotides match TRBD2. The CDR3 runs to 15 residues. V lost 5 bases to trimming and J lost 4 bases; unmatched junction nucleotides: 4. Germline CDR1 and CDR2: SGHVS and FQNEAQ.

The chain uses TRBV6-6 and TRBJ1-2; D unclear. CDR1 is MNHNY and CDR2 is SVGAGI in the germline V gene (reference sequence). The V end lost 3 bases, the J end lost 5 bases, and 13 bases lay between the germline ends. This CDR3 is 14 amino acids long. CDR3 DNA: TGTGCCAGCAGTTATACCGGAGAGAAGTATGGCTACACCTTC. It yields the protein CASSYTGEKYGYTF.

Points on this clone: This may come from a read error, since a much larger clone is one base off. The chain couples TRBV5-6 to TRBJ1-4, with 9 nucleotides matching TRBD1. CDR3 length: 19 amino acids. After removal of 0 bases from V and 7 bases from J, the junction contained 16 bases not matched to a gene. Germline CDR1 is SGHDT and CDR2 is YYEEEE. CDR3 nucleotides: TGTGCCAGCAGCTTGGTTTTACCGGGACAGGGCCACGGTCGTGAAAAACTGTTTTTT. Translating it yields CASSLVLPGQGHGREKLFF.

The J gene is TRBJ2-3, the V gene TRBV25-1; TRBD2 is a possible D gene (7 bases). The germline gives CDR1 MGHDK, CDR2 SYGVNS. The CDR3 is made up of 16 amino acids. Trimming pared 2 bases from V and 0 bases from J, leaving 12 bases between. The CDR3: CASSEGGGISTDTQYF. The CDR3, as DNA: TGTGCCAGCAGTGAAGGGGGGGGCATTAGCACAGATACGCAGTATTTT.

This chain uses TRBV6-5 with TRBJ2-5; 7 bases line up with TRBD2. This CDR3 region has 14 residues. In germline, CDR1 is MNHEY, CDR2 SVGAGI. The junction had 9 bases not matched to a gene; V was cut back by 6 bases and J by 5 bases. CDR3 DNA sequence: TGTGCCAGCAGAGCGGGGAGGGCCTGGGAGACCCAGTACTTC. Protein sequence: CASRAGRAWETQYF.

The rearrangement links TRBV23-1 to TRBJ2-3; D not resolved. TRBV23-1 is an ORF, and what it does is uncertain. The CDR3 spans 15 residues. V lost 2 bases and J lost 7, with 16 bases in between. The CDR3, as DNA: TGCGCCAGCAGTCAACAAGGCCCCTACGGAAATACGCAGTATTTT. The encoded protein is CASSQQGPYGNTQYF.

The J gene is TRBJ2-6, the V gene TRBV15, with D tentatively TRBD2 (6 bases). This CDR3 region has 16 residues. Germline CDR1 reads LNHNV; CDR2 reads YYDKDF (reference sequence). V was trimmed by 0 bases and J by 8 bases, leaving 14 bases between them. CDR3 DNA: TGTGCCACCAGCAGAGATGTATTTCGGGGGACCAACGTCCTGACTTTC. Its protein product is CATSRDVFRGTNVLTF.

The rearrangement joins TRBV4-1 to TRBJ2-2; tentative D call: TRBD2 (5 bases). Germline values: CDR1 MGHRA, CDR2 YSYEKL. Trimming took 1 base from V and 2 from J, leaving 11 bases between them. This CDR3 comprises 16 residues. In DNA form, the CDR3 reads TGCGCCAGCAGCCAAGGACTACTTTTAAACACCGGGGAGCTGTTTTTT. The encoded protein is CASSQGLLLNTGELFF.

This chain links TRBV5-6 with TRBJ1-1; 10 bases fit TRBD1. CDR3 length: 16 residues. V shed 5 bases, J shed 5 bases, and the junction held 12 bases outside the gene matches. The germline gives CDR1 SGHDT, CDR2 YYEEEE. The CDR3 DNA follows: TGTGCCAGCAGTCGGGGATTGGGACAGGGGCGAACTGAAGCTTTCTTT. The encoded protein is CASSRGLGQGRTEAFF. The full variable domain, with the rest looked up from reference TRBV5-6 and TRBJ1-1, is DAGVTQSPTHLIKTRGQQVTLRCSPKSGHDTVSWYQQALGQGPQFIFQYYEEEERQRGNFPDRFSGHQFPNYSSELNVNALLLGDSALYLCASSRGLGQGRTEAFFGQGTRLTVV.